The source of this T cell receptor beta chain is a study of T cell responses to AZD1222 COVID-19 vaccine. Assay: immunoSEQ multiplex PCR; the TCRdb copy retains only in-frame clones and omits some. The table includes roughly 100,000 clones, about four fifths detected once. The CDR3 contains 16 residues. The V gene end was trimmed by 3 bases and the J gene end by 3 bases; junction bases not matched to a gene: 8. Per germline, CDR1 MNHEY and CDR2 SVGEGT. Overall study findings and caveats: Donors were mostly white British, more females; clonal diversity possibly underestimated.

In regard to this clone: Its specificity is unknown.

The sample in question was peripheral blood, obtained 28 days after the second AZD1222 dose. The clonotype originates from an adult who received the AZD1222 COVID-19 vaccine. This chain joins TRBV6-2 or TRBV6-3 and TRBJ2-1; 7 bases agree with TRBD2. CDR3 sequence (DNA): TGTGCCAGCAGTTATTCGGGCGCGGGAGTCTACAATGAGCAGTTCTTC. Protein product: CASSYSGAGVYNEQFF.